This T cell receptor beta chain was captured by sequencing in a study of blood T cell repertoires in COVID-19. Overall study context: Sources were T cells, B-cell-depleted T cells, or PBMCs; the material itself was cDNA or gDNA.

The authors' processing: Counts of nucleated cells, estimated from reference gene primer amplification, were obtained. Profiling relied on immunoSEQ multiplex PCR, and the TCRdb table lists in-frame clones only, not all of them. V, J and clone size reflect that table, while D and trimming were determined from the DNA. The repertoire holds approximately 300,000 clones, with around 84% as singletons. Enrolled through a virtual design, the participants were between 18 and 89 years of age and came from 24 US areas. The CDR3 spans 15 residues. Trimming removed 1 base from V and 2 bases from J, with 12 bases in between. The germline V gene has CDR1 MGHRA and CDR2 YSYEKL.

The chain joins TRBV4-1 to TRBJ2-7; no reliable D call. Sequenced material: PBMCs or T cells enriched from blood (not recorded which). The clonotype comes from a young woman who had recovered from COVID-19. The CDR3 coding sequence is TGCGCCAGCAGCCAAGGACATGCCTCCACCTACGAGCAGTACTTC. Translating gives CASSQGHASTYEQYF.